A single sample is the source of the 29 T cell receptor beta chains below, sequenced in a study of cytomegalovirus exposure and HLA in healthy donors. The PCR used 60 Vbeta and 13 Jbeta primers. Measured with immunoSEQ multiplex PCR; TCRdb has only the in-frame clones, and not every one. The data show about 160,000 clones, more than 65% seen once. The source material was PBMCs. These receptors were obtained from a man between 25 and 39 years old in good health and CMV-seronegative.

This clone was counted once. The V call is TRBV6-1, the J call TRBJ1-1; tentatively, D is TRBD1 (6 bases). Germline-derived CDR1 and CDR2 are MNHNS and SASEGT. The CDR3 spans 14 residues. V was shortened by 5 bases and J by 1 base, with 11 bases between the two germline ends. The CDR3 region is CASSRQAANTEAFF. DNA for the CDR3: TGTGCCAGCAGTAGACAGGCGGCGAACACTGAAGCTTTCTTT.

The V and J genes are TRBV4-1 and TRBJ2-3; maybe TRBD2 (5 bases). V shed 8 bases and J shed 7 bases, with 16 bases lying between them. The CDR3 length is 13 residues. Germline V CDR1 and CDR2: MGHRA, YSYEKL. The CDR3 region has the DNA TGCGCCAGCGTTGGGCCGGGATACAATACGCAGTATTTT. This gives the protein CASVGPGYNTQYF.

The chain employs TRBV18 and TRBJ2-7; 7 positions agree with TRBD1. The CDR3 covers 15 residues. Trimming removed 1 base from V and 2 bases from J; junction bases left unmatched: 5. Germline V gives CDR1 KGHSH, CDR2 LQKENI. Here the CDR3 DNA reads TGTGCCAGCTCACCACAACAGGGGCCTACCTACGAGCAGTACTTC. It is translated as CASSPQQGPTYEQYF.

The rearrangement joins TRBV11-2 to TRBJ2-1, with 7 bases lining up with TRBD2. Germline V gene sequence: CDR1 SGHAT, CDR2 FQNNGV. The CDR3 spans 13 residues. The V and J ends lost 8 bases and 8 bases, in that order; junction bases with no gene match: 9. CDR3 nucleotide sequence: TGTGCCAGCTCACTGACTAGCCCGCATGAGCAGTTCTTC. Translation gives CASSLTSPHEQFF.

The rearrangement links TRBV10-1 to TRBJ2-7, with D maybe TRBD1 (5 bases). Trimming stripped 0 bases from V and 7 bases from J, with 13 bases between. CDR1 and CDR2 (germline): WNHNN, SYGVQD (reference sequence). The CDR3 consists of 14 residues. The CDR3 sequence: CASSESQGFGEQYF. In DNA form, the CDR3 reads TGCGCCAGCAGTGAGTCCCAGGGTTTTGGGGAGCAGTACTTC.

This clone was seen once. This rearrangement joins TRBV15 to TRBJ2-7; TRBD1 might be the D (5 bases). Germline CDR1 is LNHNV and CDR2 is YYDKDF (reference sequence). V was cut by 5 bases and J by 3 bases, with 14 bases left in between. There are 14 residues in the CDR3. This CDR3 is CATSGRIQDYEQYF. DNA for the CDR3: TGTGCCACCAGCGGGCGTATACAGGACTACGAGCAGTACTTC. Combining the CDR3 with reference TRBV15 and TRBJ2-7 gives the whole variable domain DAMVIQNPRYQVTQFGKPVTLSCSQTLNHNVMYWYQQKSSQAPKLLFHYYDKDFNNEADTPDNFQSRRPNTSFCFLDIRSPGLGDTAMYLCATSGRIQDYEQYFGPGTRLTVT.

The chain combines TRBV7-8 with TRBJ2-7; 9 bases fit TRBD2. Germline V gene lookup returns CDR1 SGHVS and CDR2 FQNEAQ. J was trimmed by 1 base and V by 4 bases; bases with no gene match: 11. CDR3 size: 17 residues. The CDR3 sequence: CASSSGRPAGGSYEQYF. In DNA form, the CDR3 reads TGTGCCAGCAGCTCCGGGCGGCCAGCGGGGGGATCCTACGAGCAGTACTTC.

The chain recombines TRBV28 with TRBJ1-1; no reliable D call. CDR1 is MDHEN, CDR2 SYDVKM, per germline. The V and J ends lost 8 bases and 0 bases respectively, with 16 bases between them. The CDR3 has 15 residues. CDR3: CASVPGGSLNTEAFF. For the CDR3, the DNA is TGTGCCAGCGTCCCCGGCGGGTCCTTGAACACTGAAGCTTTCTTT.

V gene TRBV7-3 combines with J gene TRBJ2-3; D not resolved. The ends were cut back, 2 bases at V and 5 bases at J, with 11 bases in the middle. The CDR3 length is 14 residues. CDR1 SGHTA and CDR2 FQGTGA come from the germline V gene. The CDR3 reads CASSLSDRVDTQYF. The CDR3 DNA follows: TGTGCCAGCAGCTTATCTGACCGGGTAGATACGCAGTATTTT. Combining the CDR3 with reference TRBV7-3 and TRBJ2-3 gives the whole variable domain GAGVSQTPSNKVTEKGKYVELRCDPISGHTALYWYRQSLGQGPEFLIYFQGTGAADDSGLPNDRFFAVRPEGSVSTLKIQRTERGDSAVYLCASSLSDRVDTQYFGPGTRLTVL.

The V gene is TRBV28, the J gene TRBJ1-4; 9 bases are a match to TRBD1. This CDR3 comprises 14 residues. After removal of 7 bases from V and 8 bases from J, the junction contained 8 bases not matched to a gene. Germline CDR1 is MDHEN and CDR2 is SYDVKM. In DNA form, the CDR3 reads TGTGCCAGCACCTGGGACAGGGTGAGAGAAAAACTGTTTTTT. Translation: CASTWDRVREKLFF.

This chain connects TRBV4-1 to TRBJ2-1; TRBD2 might be the D (6 bases). Trimming shortened V by 7 bases and J by 4 bases, and 14 bases separated the two germline ends. Germline loops: CDR1 MGHRA, CDR2 YSYEKL. The CDR3 has 14 residues. CDR3 amino acids: CASTLGGSYNEQFF. The CDR3 DNA follows: TGCGCCAGCACTCTAGGAGGGAGTTACAATGAGCAGTTCTTC.

CDR3 sequence: CASSHPGQGGETQYF. The CDR3 DNA reads TGCGCCAGCAGCCATCCGGGCCAGGGTGGAGAGACCCAGTACTTC. The chain couples TRBV4-1 to TRBJ2-5; possibly TRBD1 for D (5 bases). The V gene's germline CDR1 is MGHRA and CDR2 YSYEKL. This CDR3 contains 15 residues. Trimming shortened V by 3 bases and J by 4 bases, and 15 bases separated the two germline ends.

This chain connects TRBV11-2 to TRBJ1-4; D gene unclear. This CDR3 has 14 amino acids. Germline V gene data show CDR1 as SGHAT and CDR2 as FQNNGV. V lost 5 bases to trimming and J lost 1 base, with 8 bases between them. CDR3 residues: CASSLGGTNEKLFF. The DNA for the CDR3 is TGTGCCAGCAGCCTGGGAGGAACTAATGAAAAACTGTTTTTT.

This CDR3 is CASSLAGSGGDTDTQYF. The DNA of the CDR3 is TGTGCCAGCAGCTTGGCGGGTAGCGGGGGGGACACAGATACGCAGTATTTT. The chain joins TRBV5-6 to TRBJ2-3; 11 bases fit TRBD2. V was pared by 0 bases and J by 2 bases, with 5 bases of the junction left unmatched. This CDR3 region has 17 residues. The germline V gene has CDR1 SGHDT and CDR2 YYEEEE. The full variable domain, in which reference TRBV5-6 and TRBJ2-3 provide the parts outside the CDR3, is DAGVTQSPTHLIKTRGQQVTLRCSPKSGHDTVSWYQQALGQGPQFIFQYYEEEERQRGNFPDRFSGHQFPNYSSELNVNALLLGDSALYLCASSLAGSGGDTDTQYFGPGTRLTVL.

This clone was counted between two and nine times. The CDR3 is CASRPPRGSNSPLHF. Written as DNA, the CDR3 is TGTGCCAGCAGACCCCCCAGGGGGAGTAATTCACCCCTCCACTTT. V gene TRBV6-5 combines with J gene TRBJ1-6, with TRBD1 identical over 7 bases. CDR1 and CDR2 (germline): MNHEY, SVGAGI. The V and J ends lost 6 bases and 6 bases, in that order; junction bases with no gene match: 8. The CDR3 runs 15 residues.

The V gene is TRBV7-2, the J gene TRBJ2-7; D is perhaps TRBD2 (7 bases). The CDR3 is 14 residues long. Trimming removed 2 bases from V and 2 bases from J, with 10 bases in between. Looked up from germline, CDR1 is SGHTA and CDR2 is FQGNSA. The CDR3 loop reads CASSLRGGPYEQYF. The CDR3 bases are TGTGCCAGCAGCTTAAGGGGGGGGCCCTACGAGCAGTACTTC.

The rearrangement uses TRBV9 and TRBJ1-1; 7 nucleotides align to TRBD1. The trim removed 4 bases at V and 3 bases at J, leaving 12 bases unmatched. Germline CDR1 is SGDLS and CDR2 is YYNGEE. The CDR3 runs to 16 residues. CDR3 coding DNA: TGTGCCAGCAGCCCGGGCCCCCCGGGACAGTACACTGAAGCTTTCTTT. Its protein product is CASSPGPPGQYTEAFF. Filled out from reference TRBV9 and TRBJ1-1, the complete variable domain reads DSGVTQTPKHLITATGQRVTLRCSPRSGDLSVYWYQQSLDQGLQFLIQYYNGEERAKGNILERFSAQQFPDLHSELNLSSLELGDSALYFCASSPGPPGQYTEAFFGQGTRLTVV.

This chain connects TRBV5-1 to TRBJ1-5, with unresolved D. The germline CDR1 and CDR2 sequences are SGHRS and YFSETQ. V was clipped by 4 bases and J by 2 bases, with 10 bases between them. This CDR3 has 14 residues. As DNA, the CDR3 is TGCGCCAGCAGCCTTGACGGGGGCAATCAGCCCCAGCATTTT. Residues: CASSLDGGNQPQHF.

V gene TRBV11-1 combines with J gene TRBJ2-5; possible D gene TRBD2, 7 bases. The V gene lost 1 base and the J gene lost 4 bases, with 13 bases spanning the gap. The germline CDR1 and CDR2 sequences are SGHAT and FQDESV (reference sequence). This CDR3 region has 15 residues. This CDR3 reads CASSLGQGRGETQYF. The CDR3, as DNA: TGTGCCAGCAGCTTAGGGCAGGGGAGGGGAGAGACCCAGTACTTC.

This rearrangement joins TRBV6-6 to TRBJ1-1, with 7 bases lining up with TRBD1. V was pared by 5 bases and J by 1 base, with 7 bases of the junction left unmatched. CDR1 and CDR2 from the germline V gene are MNHNY and SVGAGI (reference sequence). The CDR3 is 15 amino acids. DNA of the CDR3: TGTGCCAGCAGTCCCACAGGGGTACCGAACACTGAAGCTTTCTTT. Translated, it gives CASSPTGVPNTEAFF.

The chain recombines TRBV27 with TRBJ2-2; 11 bases align to TRBD1. The J segment lost 6 bases and the V segment lost 5 bases, leaving 11 bases of the junction unmatched. Germline CDR1 and CDR2: MNHEY and SMNVEV (reference sequence). The CDR3 loop spans 17 amino acids. The CDR3 sequence: CASSGGTGGHLAGELFF. The CDR3 DNA sequence: TGTGCCAGCAGTGGTGGGACAGGGGGGCATCTAGCCGGGGAGCTGTTTTTT.

The chain is built from TRBV7-2 and TRBJ1-2; D gene ambiguous. The V end was cut by 1 base, the J end by 7 bases, with 7 bases between. CDR3 size: 12 residues. The germline V gene has CDR1 SGHTA and CDR2 FQGNSA. CDR3 sequence (DNA): TGTGCCAGCAGCTTAGAGCCCATTGGCTACACCTTC. Encoded protein: CASSLEPIGYTF.

This rearrangement joins TRBV7-2 to TRBJ1-2; tentative D call: TRBD1 (6 bases). Germline loops: CDR1 SGHTA, CDR2 FQGNSA. V was cut by 6 bases and J by 6 bases, with 20 bases left in between. The CDR3 consists of 15 residues. Here the CDR3 DNA reads TGTGCCAGCAGTTTCACCCAACGGACAGACGATGGCTACACCTTC. Translating it yields CASSFTQRTDDGYTF.

The V call is TRBV19, the J call TRBJ1-1, with D uncertain. Germline CDR1 LNHDA, CDR2 SQIVND (reference sequence). The CDR3 contains 15 residues. V was trimmed by 5 bases and J by 0 bases, leaving 13 bases between them. CDR3 amino acids: CASSPHKEVNTEAFF. In nucleotides, the CDR3 is TGTGCCAGTAGTCCTCACAAGGAGGTGAACACTGAAGCTTTCTTT. The full variable domain, its missing parts supplied by reference TRBV19 and TRBJ1-1, is DGGITQSPKYLFRKEGQNVTLSCEQNLNHDAMYWYRQDPGQGLRLIYYSQIVNDFQKGDIAEGYSVSREKKESFPLTVTSAQKNPTAFYLCASSPHKEVNTEAFFGQGTRLTVV.

This clone has only one observation. This rearrangement joins TRBV2 to TRBJ1-5, with TRBD1 matching 11 bases. This CDR3 has 15 residues. The ends lost 3 bases at V and 7 bases at J; junction bases unmatched: 5. Germline V gene sequence: CDR1 SNHLY, CDR2 FYNNEI. The CDR3 DNA follows: TGTGCCAGCAGTGAGGGGACAGGGGGAAGGCAGCCCCAGCATTTT. Translated, it gives CASSEGTGGRQPQHF.

The V and J genes are TRBV9 and TRBJ2-5; D gene unclear. Deletions cut 0 bases from V and 2 bases from J, with 8 bases between. The CDR3 contains 14 residues. Germline values: CDR1 SGDLS, CDR2 YYNGEE. The CDR3 DNA follows: TGTGCCAGCAGCGTAGGGAGTGATCAAGAGACCCAGTACTTC. As protein: CASSVGSDQETQYF.

In its sample, this clone was seen once. This rearrangement joins TRBV4-2 to TRBJ2-6; a weak D match, TRBD1 (5 bases). Looked up from germline, CDR1 is LGHNA and CDR2 is YNFKEQ. V lost 0 bases and J 2 bases, leaving 11 bases between the germline ends. This CDR3 region has 17 residues. The CDR3 protein is CASSQDLRTPGANVLTF. As DNA, the CDR3 is TGTGCCAGCAGCCAAGATCTCAGGACACCTGGGGCCAACGTCCTGACTTTC.

The chain employs TRBV4-2 and TRBJ2-7; 7 positions agree with TRBD1. The CDR3 loop spans 16 amino acids. Germline V gives CDR1 LGHNA, CDR2 YNFKEQ. The V segment lost 0 bases and the J segment 1 base; nucleotides outside the gene matches: 6. This CDR3 reads CASSQERGTESYEQYF. The CDR3 DNA reads TGTGCCAGCAGCCAAGAGAGAGGGACAGAATCCTACGAGCAGTACTTC.

The chain uses TRBV4-1 and TRBJ2-7; no reliable D call. Trimming stripped 1 base from V and 0 bases from J, with 10 bases between. This CDR3 spans 15 amino acids. CDR1 and CDR2 from the germline V gene are MGHRA and YSYEKL. CDR3 loop: CASSQGHSSSYEQYF. DNA for the CDR3: TGCGCCAGCAGCCAAGGACACTCGAGCTCCTACGAGCAGTACTTC.